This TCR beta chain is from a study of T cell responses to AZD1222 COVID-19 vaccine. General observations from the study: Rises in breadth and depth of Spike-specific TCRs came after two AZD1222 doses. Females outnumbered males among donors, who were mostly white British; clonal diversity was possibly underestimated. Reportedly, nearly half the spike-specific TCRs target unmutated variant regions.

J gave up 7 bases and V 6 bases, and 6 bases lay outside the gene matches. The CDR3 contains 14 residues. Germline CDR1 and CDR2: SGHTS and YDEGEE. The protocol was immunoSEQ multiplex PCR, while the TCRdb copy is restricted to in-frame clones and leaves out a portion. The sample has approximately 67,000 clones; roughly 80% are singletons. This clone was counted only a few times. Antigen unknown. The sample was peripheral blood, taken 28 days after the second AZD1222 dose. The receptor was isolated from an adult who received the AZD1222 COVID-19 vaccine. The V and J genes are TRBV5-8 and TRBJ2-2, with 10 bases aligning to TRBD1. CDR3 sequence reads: CASIRDRGIGELFF. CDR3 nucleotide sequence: TGTGCCAGCATTCGGGACAGGGGAATCGGGGAGCTGTTTTTT.